The sequence of this T cell receptor (beta chain) was determined in a study of vaccination and CD4 T cells after COVID-19. About the study: A median of approximately 75 days (range 14 to 241) separated dose two from the taking of post-vaccine samples. The authors used overlapping spike peptides from SARS-CoV-2, HCoV-NL63, HCoV-OC43 and HCoV-229E to stimulate cells.

Noted treatment: 10-day PBMC culture with coronavirus spike peptide pools or control peptides (ViraFEST assay). Ahead of the COVID-19 pandemic (2011-2018), the CD4+ T cells of the unexposed donor were collected. It was on days 3 and 7 that half the medium was replaced with fresh IL-2 medium. With SARS-CoV-2 S/N and four cold-coronavirus spikes, unexposed-donor CD4+ T cells were probed, cells permitting. Remarks on this clonotype: What it recognizes is unknown.

CD4+ T cells that had been cultured provided DNA sequenced with the Oncomine TCR Beta short-read assay. In TCRdb, the PCR reads were re-called with MiXCR into one record per CDR3 protein. The profile shows around 8,000 distinct CDR3 sequences, more than 35% of them singletons. Germline V gives CDR1 LGHDT, CDR2 YNNKEL (reference sequence). V lost 6 bases and J lost 7; bases outside the gene matches: 5. CDR3 length: 14 residues. Sequences were obtained from CD4+ T cells from blood, cultured in vitro. The V call is TRBV3-1, the J call TRBJ1-6; 8 bases fit TRBD1. This receptor was identified in a human donor in good health. The chain's CDR3 is CASRGTGTNSPLHF. The CDR3 DNA reads TGTGCCAGCAGGGGGACAGGAACGAATTCACCCCTCCACTTT.